These T cell receptor beta chains were read from a single sample in a study of T cells after yellow fever vaccination. MiXCR was run by TCRdb on the 5' RACE reads, yielding one entry per CDR3 protein. Of 450,000 to 650,000 distinct CDR3 sequences listed, 21% were seen once; the top ten hold 16%. Sequencing was performed on PBMCs, taken about 21 days after the first yellow fever vaccination. All receptors derive from a young man who received the YFV17D yellow fever vaccine. The CDR3 runs from the conserved cysteine through the conserved F or W. The D gene is left open where the match is weak. Size is stated for part of the rows, as once, few or many counts, or as a class when the clone is expanded.

>TRBV5-4|TRBD2|NA|TRBJ2-2
CASSTRTSPAGELFF
TGTGCCAGCAGCACCCGGACTAGCCCGGCCGGGGAGCTGTTTTTT
>TRBV13|NA|few|TRBJ2-3
CASSLPPGGPPADTQYF
TGTGCCAGCAGCTTGCCCCCAGGGGGGCCCCCAGCAGATACGCAGTATTTT
>TRBV20-1|TRBD1|NA|TRBJ1-4
CSAGGGGEKLFF
TGCAGTGCTGGAGGAGGGGGCGAAAAACTGTTTTTT
>TRBV7-9|NA|many|TRBJ2-2
CASSLEDVSGELFF
TGTGCCAGCAGCTTAGAGGACGTGTCCGGGGAGCTGTTTTTT
>TRBV5-6|NA|many|TRBJ1-5
CASSLLGGARRDQPQHF
TGTGCCAGCAGCTTGCTTGGAGGGGCCAGGCGGGACCAGCCCCAGCATTTT
>TRBV5-1|TRBD1|NA|TRBJ1-1
CASSFYGTGAAFF
TGCGCCAGCAGCTTCTATGGGACAGGGGCCGCTTTCTTT
>TRBV7-9|TRBD1|NA|TRBJ1-1
CASSPRTGYEAFF
TGTGCCAGCAGCCCCCGGACAGGGTATGAAGCTTTCTTT
>TRBV20-1|NA|few|TRBJ2-2
CSARGMPGELFF
TGCAGTGCTAGAGGGATGCCCGGGGAGCTGTTTTTT
>TRBV6-2/TRBV6-3|NA|NA|TRBJ2-6
CASSYTRVTGGANVLTF
TGTGCCAGCAGTTACACCAGGGTTACTGGTGGGGCCAACGTCCTGACTTTC
>TRBV23-1|NA|few|TRBJ2-4
CAGTGEVKNIQYF
TGCGCCGGCACAGGGGAGGTCAAAAACATTCAGTACTTC
>TRBV7-3|NA|NA|TRBJ1-2
CASSGPPGLGPEMGYTF
TGTGCCAGCAGCGGCCCCCCAGGCCTGGGGCCAGAGATGGGCTACACCTTC
>TRBV7-6|NA|NA|TRBJ2-2
CASSVWGGPGTGELFF
TGTGCCAGCAGCGTGTGGGGGGGGCCGGGCACCGGGGAGCTGTTTTTT
>TRBV9|NA|few|TRBJ1-1
CASSVEGTEAFF
TGTGCCAGCAGCGTCGAGGGTACTGAAGCTTTCTTT
>TRBV20-1|NA|NA|TRBJ2-1
CSARWSGASYNEQFF
TGCAGTGCTAGATGGTCAGGGGCTTCCTACAATGAGCAGTTCTTC
>TRBV4-2|TRBD1|NA|TRBJ2-3
CASSRGTGQDTQYF
TGTGCCAGCAGCCGCGGGACAGGCCAAGATACGCAGTATTTT
>TRBV6-2/TRBV6-3|NA|few|TRBJ1-5
CASSLGRDGNQPQHF
TGTGCCAGCAGTCTGGGGAGGGATGGCAATCAGCCCCAGCATTTT
>TRBV4-2|NA|NA|TRBJ2-3
CASSQDSLVADTQYF
TGTGCCAGCAGCCAAGATTCCCTGGTCGCAGATACGCAGTATTTT
>TRBV7-6|NA|NA|TRBJ1-2
CASSLPKGLTRGYTF
TGTGCCAGCAGCCTTCCCAAGGGACTCACTAGGGGCTACACCTTC
>TRBV18|NA|NA|TRBJ2-3
CASSPPGGVEDTQYF
TGTGCCAGCTCACCACCCGGGGGTGTGGAAGATACGCAGTATTTT
>TRBV12-3/TRBV12-4|TRBD1|NA|TRBJ1-4
CASSPARTGINEKLFF
TGTGCCAGCAGTCCAGCCCGGACAGGGATTAATGAAAAACTGTTTTTT
>TRBV4-3|NA|few|TRBJ2-1
CASSQEHDSLNEQFF
TGCGCCAGCAGCCAAGAACACGACTCTTTGAATGAGCAGTTCTTC
>TRBV21-1|NA|NA|TRBJ2-2
CASSKSRDTNTGELFF
TGTGCCAGCAGCAAGTCGCGGGACACGAACACCGGGGAGCTGTTTTTT
>TRBV4-2|TRBD2|many|TRBJ2-1
CASLSGGTTYNEQFF
TGTGCCAGCTTAAGCGGGGGGACAACCTACAATGAGCAGTTCTTC
>TRBV12-3/TRBV12-4|NA|NA|TRBJ1-3
CASSFRGGNTIYF
TGTGCCAGCAGTTTTCGAGGAGGAAACACCATATATTTT
>TRBV12-3/TRBV12-4|NA|NA|TRBJ2-1
CASTEGGLNEQFF
TGTGCCAGCACTGAAGGAGGATTGAATGAGCAGTTCTTC
>TRBV7-6|NA|NA|TRBJ2-1
CASSLEWSRLNEQFF
TGTGCCAGCAGCTTAGAGTGGAGTAGGCTGAATGAGCAGTTCTTC
>TRBV5-1|TRBD1|few|TRBJ2-7
CASSLGPTGAMGEQYF
TGCGCCAGCAGCTTGGGACCGACAGGGGCAATGGGAGAGCAGTACTTC
>TRBV5-5|NA|few|TRBJ2-5
CASSLGQGMETQYF
TGTGCCAGCAGCTTGGGGCAGGGGATGGAGACCCAGTACTTC
>TRBV5-1|NA|NA|TRBJ2-7
CASSPDGTYEQYF
TGCGCCAGCAGCCCCGATGGCACCTACGAGCAGTACTTC
>TRBV12-3/TRBV12-4|NA|NA|TRBJ1-2
CASENYYGYTF
TGTGCCAGCGAGAACTACTATGGCTACACCTTC
>TRBV4-3|NA|NA|TRBJ2-5
CASSQDPDGETQYF
TGCGCCAGCAGCCAAGACCCCGATGGCGAGACCCAGTACTTC
>TRBV11-2|NA|NA|TRBJ2-2
CASSSWRTGELFF
TGTGCCAGCAGCTCCTGGCGTACCGGGGAGCTGTTTTTT
>TRBV5-1|NA|NA|TRBJ1-1
CASSDPQGWGTEAFF
TGCGCCAGCAGCGACCCTCAGGGATGGGGCACTGAAGCTTTCTTT
>TRBV7-9|TRBD1|NA|TRBJ1-5
CASSSTDREGGQPQHF
TGTGCCAGCAGCTCAACCGACAGGGAAGGAGGGCAGCCCCAGCATTTT
>TRBV20-1|NA|few|TRBJ2-7
CSVDRPGIDEQYF
TGCAGTGTTGATCGGCCAGGGATCGACGAGCAGTACTTC
>TRBV4-3|NA|few|TRBJ1-1
CASSQDLRSDTEAFF
TGCGCCAGCAGCCAAGATCTGAGGTCCGACACTGAAGCTTTCTTT
>TRBV20-1|NA|NA|TRBJ1-2
CSASVDSFYGYTF
TGCAGTGCTAGCGTGGACAGCTTCTATGGCTACACCTTC
>TRBV6-1|NA|NA|TRBJ1-2
CASSELPGGLGYTF
TGTGCCAGCAGTGAATTGCCGGGGGGCTTGGGCTACACCTTC
>TRBV11-1|NA|NA|TRBJ1-1
CASSAGLGDTEAFF
TGTGCCAGCAGCGCAGGGTTAGGAGACACTGAAGCTTTCTTT
>TRBV6-5|NA|few|TRBJ1-4
CASSYTGIKEKLFF
TGTGCCAGCAGTTACACGGGAATAAAAGAAAAACTGTTTTTT
>TRBV5-1|NA|NA|TRBJ1-1
CASSAAGMMNTEAFF
TGCGCCAGCAGCGCCGCAGGGATGATGAACACTGAAGCTTTCTTT